A single T cell receptor beta chain is shown here with its context. The data stem from a study of early T cells in non-severe SARS-CoV-2 infection. Whole-study context: Sequencing targeted bulk RNA from unsorted whole blood, leaving chains unpaired.

cDNA molecules, individually, were tagged with unique molecular identifiers. TCRdb fed the 5' RACE reads into MiXCR, producing one record per CDR3 protein. This table holds around 70,000 distinct CDR3 sequences, approximately 11% found once. Material for sequencing was whole blood. The TCR sequence derives from an adult who was a healthcare worker with PCR-confirmed SARS-CoV-2 infection or an uninfected control (not recorded which).

The CDR3 sequence is CASSPSPGPPLTYEQYF. CDR3 bases: TGTGCCAGCAGCCCATCTCCTGGACCGCCCCTGACCTACGAGCAGTACTTC. J is TRBJ2-7 and V is TRBV7-2; D remains ambiguous. Germline-derived CDR1 and CDR2 are SGHTA and FQGNSA. The V and J ends lost 5 bases and 2 bases respectively, with 22 bases between them. This CDR3 contains 17 residues.